A single sample gave rise to the 29 T cell receptor beta chains below, sequenced in a study of regulatory T cells in long-lasting Graves disease. The time point denotes: newly diagnosed GD, antithyroid drugs for less than 3 months. The TCR library was made from RNA that had been extracted from PBMCs in TRIzol. The authors built TCR beta libraries using iRepertoire HTBI primers and Arm-PCR of CDR3 regions. One entry per CDR3 protein results from TCRdb running MiXCR on the multiplex PCR reads. The data show around 250,000 distinct CDR3 sequences, with under 20% seen just once and 14% held by the top ten. These data also formed part of another study, on T cells in Graves' hyperthyroidism and ophthalmopathy.

Here the sequenced sample was peripheral blood mononuclear cells (PBMCs), taken at new diagnosis, from a patient treated with antithyroid drugs. Source of these receptors: a woman aged 30 to 39 with Graves disease.

This clonotype was seen ten or more times. This rearrangement joins TRBV29-1 to TRBJ1-2; 11 nucleotides agree with TRBD1. The CDR3 spans 13 residues. J was trimmed by 6 bases and V by 6 bases; bases with no gene match: 6. Germline CDR1 reads SQVTM; CDR2 reads ANQGSEA. The CDR3 protein is CSVLGQGAHGYTF. The CDR3 DNA sequence: TGCAGCGTACTTGGACAGGGGGCCCATGGCTACACCTTC.

This clonotype was picked up a small number of times. This sequence joins TRBV9 and TRBJ1-3, with unresolved D. Per germline, CDR1 SGDLS and CDR2 YYNGEE. There are 13 residues in the CDR3. Deletions cut 2 bases from V and 2 bases from J, with 5 bases between. CDR3 DNA sequence: TGTGCCAGCAGCGTGAGGGCTGGAAACACCATATATTTT. It encodes CASSVRAGNTIYF.

This clonotype was detected many times. The rearrangement joins TRBV18 to TRBJ1-2, with a possible D match to TRBD1 (5 bases). The germline V gene has CDR1 KGHSH and CDR2 LQKENI. The CDR3 is made up of 14 amino acids. Deletions cut 2 bases from V and 8 bases from J, with 15 bases between. The CDR3 protein is CASSPGSEGKGYTF. The CDR3 DNA reads as TGTGCCAGCTCACCAGGGTCAGAGGGGAAGGGCTACACCTTC.

This clonotype was counted many times. Here the CDR3 reads CASSRTSFSEKLFF. CDR3 sequence (DNA): TGTGCCAGCAGTCGGACAAGCTTCAGTGAAAAACTGTTTTTT. The genes are TRBV27 and TRBJ1-4, with D possibly being TRBD1 (5 bases). The V gene lost 5 bases and the J gene lost 7 bases, with 14 bases spanning the gap. There are 14 residues in the CDR3. CDR1 is MNHEY and CDR2 is SMNVEV in the germline V gene (reference sequence).

This clonotype occurred many times. The chain joins TRBV6-1 to TRBJ1-2, with D possibly being TRBD1 (5 bases). From germline, CDR1 is MNHNS and CDR2 SASEGT. Trimming took 1 base from V and 4 from J, leaving 10 bases between them. The CDR3 contains 14 residues. CDR3 loop: CASSEVGVGYGYTF. The CDR3 DNA is TGTGCCAGCAGTGAAGTGGGGGTAGGCTATGGCTACACCTTC.

This clonotype showed up many times. This chain's CDR3 is CASRVSGSDNNEQFF. The CDR3 coding sequence is TGCGCCAGCAGAGTATCGGGCTCGGACAACAATGAGCAGTTCTTC. This chain joins TRBV5-1 and TRBJ2-1; D might be TRBD1 (5 bases). Germline V gives CDR1 SGHRS, CDR2 YFSETQ. The CDR3 totals 15 residues. V lost 5 bases, J lost 5 bases, and 17 bases lay in between.

The chain couples TRBV11-2 to TRBJ1-6, with D perhaps matching TRBD1 (6 bases). V was cut by 5 bases and J by 5 bases, with 16 bases left in between. Germline loops: CDR1 SGHAT, CDR2 FQNNGV. The CDR3 loop spans 16 amino acids. The CDR3 nucleotides read TGTGCCAGCAGCCAAGATGGACAGCGGAATAATTCACCCCTCCACTTT. Protein product: CASSQDGQRNNSPLHF.

This clonotype has at least ten counts. The V call is TRBV12-3 or TRBV12-4, the J call TRBJ2-7, with 9 nucleotides matching TRBD1. This CDR3 has 15 amino acids. The J segment lost 6 bases and the V segment lost 5 bases, leaving 11 bases of the junction unmatched. As DNA, the CDR3 is TGTGCCAGCAGTAGACCGGGACAGGGTCGTAGCGAGCAGTACTTC. It is translated as CASSRPGQGRSEQYF.

The chain carries TRBV27 and TRBJ2-6, with a weak D call TRBD1 (6 bases). The CDR3 is 15 amino acids. Germline V CDR1 and CDR2: MNHEY, SMNVEV (reference sequence). The V end was cut by 3 bases, the J end by 2 bases, with 8 bases between. The CDR3 loop reads CASSFWGPGANVLTF. DNA of the CDR3: TGTGCCAGCAGTTTTTGGGGGCCTGGGGCCAACGTCCTGACTTTC. The variable domain in full, with the rest retrieved from reference TRBV27 and TRBJ2-6, is EAQVTQNPRYLITVTGKKLTVTCSQNMNHEYMSWYRQDPGLGLRQIYYSMNVEVTDKGDVPEGYKVSRKEKRNFPLILESPSPNQTSLYFCASSFWGPGANVLTFGAGSRLTVL.

This clonotype was detected many times. The V gene is TRBV27, the J gene TRBJ2-1; D call uncertain. Germline V gene sequence: CDR1 MNHEY, CDR2 SMNVEV (reference sequence). CDR3 length equals 16 residues. Trimming removed 2 bases from V and 0 bases from J, with 11 bases in between. Written as DNA, the CDR3 is TGTGCCAGCAGTTTAATGGAGTCCAGCTCCTACAATGAGCAGTTCTTC. Residues: CASSLMESSSYNEQFF.

The sample holds many counts of this clonotype. Written as DNA, the CDR3 is TGTGCCAGCAGCTTAGACAGGGAGAACACTGAAGCTTTCTTT. Its protein product is CASSLDRENTEAFF. The chain recombines TRBV7-9 with TRBJ1-1; tentative D call: TRBD1 (6 bases). V was cut by 1 base and J by 1 base, with 7 bases left in between. Per the germline V gene, CDR1 is SEHNR and CDR2 is FQNEAQ (reference sequence). The CDR3 is made up of 14 amino acids.

This clonotype was counted many times. The chain joins TRBV29-1 to TRBJ2-7; D call uncertain. The germline V gene has CDR1 SQVTM and CDR2 ANQGSEA. The ends were cut back, 1 base at V and 2 bases at J, with 6 bases in the middle. This CDR3 is 12 amino acids long. CDR3 sequence reads: CSVEATAYEQYF. CDR3 DNA sequence: TGCAGCGTTGAAGCGACGGCCTACGAGCAGTACTTC.

This clonotype was detected many times. The chain recombines TRBV6-5 with TRBJ2-5; D is ambiguous. Trimming cost V 0 bases and J 1 base, with 6 bases left between them. In germline, CDR1 is MNHEY, CDR2 SVGAGI. This CDR3 region has 14 residues. This CDR3 is CASSYSLLQETQYF. The CDR3 DNA reads TGTGCCAGCAGTTACTCACTTCTCCAAGAGACCCAGTACTTC.

Concerning this clonotype: This may arise from a read error, as a much more abundant clone is one base away. This chain links TRBV12-3 or TRBV12-4 with TRBJ2-7; the D is unclear. The CDR3 consists of 14 residues. Trimming left V 8 bases short and J 0 bases short, with 14 bases between. The CDR3 sequence: CASGEDILSYEQYF. CDR3 DNA sequence: TGTGCCAGCGGAGAAGACATTCTCTCCTACGAGCAGTACTTC.

In its sample, this clonotype was seen many times. V gene TRBV20-1 combines with J gene TRBJ1-1, with 8 bases identical to TRBD1. J lost 5 bases, V lost 2 bases, and 7 bases had no gene match. In germline, CDR1 is DFQATT, CDR2 SNEGSKA (reference sequence). The CDR3 consists of 14 residues. Here the CDR3 DNA reads TGCAGTGCTAGATCACCCAGGGGGCGAACTGAAGCTTTCTTT. It yields the protein CSARSPRGRTEAFF.

This clonotype was observed at least ten times. The chain employs TRBV13 and TRBJ2-1; D is unresolved. The CDR3 covers 11 residues. Germline V gene lookup returns CDR1 PRHDT and CDR2 FYEKMQ (reference sequence). Trimming cost V 3 bases and J 6 bases, with 3 bases left between them. CDR3 sequence (DNA): TGTGCCAGCAGCTTCCTCAATGAGCAGTTCTTC. Translation gives CASSFLNEQFF. Complete variable domain (other parts from reference TRBV13 and TRBJ2-1): AAGVIQSPRHLIKEKRETATLKCYPIPRHDTVYWYQQGPGQDPQFLISFYEKMQSDKGSIPDRFSAQQFSDYHSELNMSSLELGDSALYFCASSFLNEQFFGPGTRLTVL.

This chain connects TRBV16 to TRBJ2-3; no clear D gene. Trimming shortened V by 0 bases and J by 1 base, and 8 bases separated the two germline ends. CDR1 and CDR2 (germline): KGHSY, FQNENV. There are 15 residues in the CDR3. CDR3 region: CASSQSLGGTDTQYF. In DNA form, the CDR3 reads TGTGCCAGCAGCCAATCGTTAGGTGGCACAGATACGCAGTATTTT. Filled out from reference TRBV16 and TRBJ2-3, the complete variable domain reads GEEVAQTPKHLVRGEGQKAKLYCAPIKGHSYVFWYQQVLKNEFKFLISFQNENVFDETGMPKERFSAKCLPNSPCSLEIQATKLEDSAVYFCASSQSLGGTDTQYFGPGTRLTVL.

Many counts were recorded for this clonotype. This chain joins TRBV5-5 and TRBJ2-7, with a weak D call TRBD2 (5 bases). Deletions cut 4 bases from V and 0 bases from J, with 17 bases between. Germline loops: CDR1 SGHKS, CDR2 YYEKEE (reference sequence). This CDR3 region has 16 residues. In DNA form, the CDR3 reads TGTGCCAGCAGCCCACGGAGAGGGCCTAGCTCCTACGAGCAGTACTTC. It yields the protein CASSPRRGPSSYEQYF.

There are many counts of this clonotype. The junction and the germline gene differ at one end; a read error may be behind it. The V call is TRBV5-5, the J call TRBJ1-2, with 9 bases lining up with TRBD1. From germline, CDR1 is SGHKS and CDR2 YYEKEE (reference sequence). The CDR3 has 15 amino acids. The CDR3 here is CASSPGQGYGYGYTF. CDR3 nucleotide sequence: TGCGCCAGCAGCCCGGGACAGGGATATGGGTATGGCTACACCTTC. The whole variable domain, remainder taken from reference TRBV5-5 and TRBJ1-2, is DAGVTQSPTHLIKTRGQQVTLRCSPISGHKSVSWYQQVLGQGPQFIFQYYEKEERGRGNFPDRFSARQFPNYSSELNVNALLLGDSALYLCASSPGQGYGYGYTFGSGTRLTVV.

In this sample, this clonotype turned up many times. The chain couples TRBV7-9 to TRBJ1-4; 12 bases are shared with TRBD1. V shed 5 bases and J 2 bases; nucleotides not matched to a gene: 9. Germline lookup yields CDR1 SEHNR and CDR2 FQNEAQ (reference sequence). This CDR3 comprises 18 residues. CDR3 nucleotides: TGTGCCAGCAGCCATCAACCGGGACAGGGGGCGACTAATGAAAAACTGTTTTTT. It codes for CASSHQPGQGATNEKLFF. Using reference TRBV7-9 and TRBJ1-4 for the parts outside the CDR3, the full variable domain is DTGVSQNPRHKITKRGQNVTFRCDPISEHNRLYWYRQTLGQGPEFLTYFQNEAQLEKSRLLSDRFSAERPKGSFSTLEIQRTEQGDSAMYLCASSHQPGQGATNEKLFFGSGTQLSVL.

This clonotype was seen many times. The chain carries TRBV5-1 and TRBJ2-5, with D tentatively TRBD2 (6 bases). This CDR3 has 13 residues. Deletions cut 3 bases from V and 2 bases from J, with 8 bases between. CDR1 and CDR2 from the germline V gene are SGHRS and YFSETQ. CDR3 in DNA: TGCGCCAGCAGCTCGGGGGTTCAAGAGACCCAGTACTTC. Translation: CASSSGVQETQYF.

This clonotype has a count of ten or more. The genes are TRBV6-2 or TRBV6-3 and TRBJ1-3, with 7 bases fitting TRBD1. After removal of 2 bases from V and 2 bases from J, the junction contained 6 bases not matched to a gene. CDR3 length: 16 amino acids. From germline, CDR1 is MNHEY and CDR2 SVGEGT. The CDR3 coding sequence is TGTGCCAGCAGTTACACGGGGACAGCAACTGGAAACACCATATATTTT. It encodes CASSYTGTATGNTIYF.

This clonotype was picked up one time. A far larger clone is a single base away, which makes a read error likely. The V gene is TRBV13, the J gene TRBJ2-7, with D unclear. Trimming stripped 4 bases from V and 5 bases from J, with 12 bases between. CDR1 PRHDT and CDR2 FYEKMQ come from the germline V gene (reference sequence). The CDR3 covers 13 residues. Here the CDR3 DNA reads TGTGCCAGCAGCTCCCAGTTCAGCGACGAGCAGTACTTC. Translation gives CASSSQFSDEQYF.

The chain couples TRBV3-1 to TRBJ2-7; perhaps TRBD2 as D (7 bases). The CDR3 spans 14 residues. Trimming stripped 2 bases from V and 5 bases from J, with 13 bases between. Germline loops: CDR1 LGHDT, CDR2 YNNKEL (reference sequence). The CDR3 nucleotides are TGTGCCAGCAGCCAATCCGGGGGGCGAAACGAGCAGTACTTC. This gives the protein CASSQSGGRNEQYF.

This clonotype occurred once. The rearrangement uses TRBV5-1 and TRBJ2-7, with D tentatively TRBD1 or TRBD2 (5 bases each). Germline V gene data show CDR1 as SGHRS and CDR2 as YFSETQ. With 0 bases removed from V and 3 bases from J, the gap between germline ends came to 13 bases. CDR3 length: 15 amino acids. CDR3 region: CASSLGVGPSYEQYF. For the CDR3, the DNA is TGCGCCAGCAGCTTGGGTGTGGGACCAAGCTACGAGCAGTACTTC.

This clonotype was detected only a few times. Being one base from a much bigger clone, this may be a read error. The chain has TRBV20-1 and TRBJ1-6; D possibly corresponds to TRBD1 (6 bases). This CDR3 has 13 amino acids. In germline, CDR1 is DFQATT, CDR2 SNEGSKA (reference sequence). The CDR3 nucleotides read TGCAGTGCTACGTTGGACAGTCCTTCACCCCCCCACTTT. Translating gives CSATLDSPSPPHF.

This clonotype was seen many times. The chain joins TRBV6-1 to TRBJ1-1; no clear D. The V gene's germline CDR1 is MNHNS and CDR2 SASEGT. The CDR3 sequence is 13 residues long. CDR3 residues: CATSGPENTEAFF. Written as DNA, the CDR3 is TGTGCTACCTCAGGACCCGAGAACACTGAAGCTTTCTTT.

This clonotype appeared many times. The rearrangement joins TRBV6-5 to TRBJ2-7; D may be TRBD1 (5 bases). Trimming left V 4 bases short and J 3 bases short, with 7 bases between. The CDR3 covers 12 residues. Germline V gives CDR1 MNHEY, CDR2 SVGAGI. The CDR3 region has the DNA TGTGCCAGCAGTTCGACAGACTACGAGCAGTACTTC. Translated: CASSSTDYEQYF.

This clonotype has at least ten counts. This rearrangement joins TRBV24-1 to TRBJ1-2, with TRBD1 identical over 10 bases. The CDR3 sequence is 15 residues long. With 3 bases clipped from V and 5 bases from J, the junction kept 5 bases outside the gene matches. Germline V gene lookup returns CDR1 KGHDR and CDR2 SFDVKD. CDR3 in amino acids: CATSDPDRGKYGYTF. The CDR3 DNA reads as TGTGCCACCAGTGATCCGGACAGGGGGAAGTATGGCTACACCTTC.